The count of the clone carrying this T cell receptor (beta chain) is one. Germline V lookup: CDR1 MNHEY, CDR2 SVGEGT. The CDR3 length is 16 residues. V lost 0 bases and J lost 3, with 11 bases in between. Generated by immunoSEQ multiplex PCR, the TCRdb table keeps only in-frame clones and is missing some. The table lists approximately 170,000 clones, roughly 93% of them singletons. These data are taken from a study of control samples from healthy donors and cancer patients. The sequence was obtained from a woman aged 55-69 years in good health. Sequencing input: blood. The gene calls are TRBV6-2 or TRBV6-3 and TRBJ1-4; D is unclear. The CDR3 spells CASSYSNPGSNEKLFF. The CDR3 region has the DNA TGTGCCAGCAGTTACTCTAATCCGGGATCTAATGAAAAACTGTTTTTT.